The next 3 T cell receptor beta chains were all read from a single sample in a study of shared T cell receptors in the human thymus. Clones were read by immunoSEQ multiplex PCR, and TCRdb kept only the in-frame ones, dropping some. Altogether about 660,000 clones are present, roughly 86% being singletons, with the ten largest covering roughly 0.0087%. These data also featured in a second study, about human thymus T cells.

The source material was thymocytes. Receptors originate from a boy less than two years old with a congenital heart defect.

V and J are TRBV28 and TRBJ2-3; 8 positions match TRBD2. Germline V CDR1 and CDR2: MDHEN, SYDVKM. CDR3 size: 16 residues. Trimming at V came to 6 bases and at J to 0 bases, leaving 8 bases not matched to a gene. Written as DNA, the CDR3 is TGTGCCAGCAGCCTTAGCGGGGTGGCTAGCACAGATACGCAGTATTTT. This translates into CASSLSGVASTDTQYF.

This clone was seen a single time. This chain joins TRBV19 and TRBJ2-3; D may be TRBD1 (5 bases). The CDR3 contains 15 residues. CDR1 and CDR2 from the germline V gene are LNHDA and SQIVND (reference sequence). V was clipped by 3 bases and J by 3 bases, with 13 bases between them. CDR3 DNA: TGTGCCAGTAGTATTTCAGGGCTGAGGACAGATACGCAGTATTTT. Translated, it gives CASSISGLRTDTQYF.

This chain connects TRBV4-3 to TRBJ2-3; possibly TRBD1 for D (6 bases). Trimming cost V 6 bases and J 6 bases, with 13 bases left between them. CDR1 is LGHNA and CDR2 is YSLEER in the germline V gene. CDR3 length: 13 residues. This CDR3 is CASRGRGKDTQYF. The CDR3 nucleotides are TGCGCCAGCAGAGGAAGGGGGAAGGATACGCAGTATTTT.